What follows are 5 T cell receptor beta chains derived from one specimen sequenced in a study of response to subunit inactivated influenza vaccine. TCRdb passed the RT-PCR reads through MiXCR, listing each CDR3 protein once. The sample holds 300,000 to 350,000 distinct CDR3 sequences, 20% to 25% seen once. The sample in question was PBMCs from blood, obtained roughly 20 months after vaccination. The receptors here all came from a man aged 50 to 75 who received an inactivated influenza vaccine.

The chain joins TRBV6-5 to TRBJ2-7; D call uncertain. The CDR3 is made up of 13 amino acids. CDR1 is MNHEY, CDR2 SVGAGI, per germline. V lost 4 bases and J lost 5, with 12 bases in between. The chain's CDR3 is CASSLQDSDEQYF. DNA for the CDR3: TGTGCCAGCAGTTTGCAGGATTCTGACGAGCAGTACTTC.

This clonotype was seen a handful of times. The chain carries TRBV9 and TRBJ1-1, with a weak D call TRBD1 (6 bases). The germline V gene encodes CDR1 SGDLS and CDR2 YYNGEE. The germline V and J ends were trimmed by 4 bases and 4 bases, with 11 bases remaining between them. The CDR3 is 13 residues long. Here the CDR3 DNA reads TGTGCCAGCAGCCGCGAGGGGGGCACTGAAGCTTTCTTT. As protein: CASSREGGTEAFF. The full variable domain, completed using reference TRBV9 and TRBJ1-1, is DSGVTQTPKHLITATGQRVTLRCSPRSGDLSVYWYQQSLDQGLQFLIQYYNGEERAKGNILERFSAQQFPDLHSELNLSSLELGDSALYFCASSREGGTEAFFGQGTRLTVV.

This chain links TRBV7-8 with TRBJ2-3, with 9 bases matching TRBD1. CDR1 and CDR2 from the germline V gene are SGHVS and FQNEAQ. This CDR3 is 16 amino acids long. V shed 0 bases, J shed 5 bases, and the junction held 6 bases outside the gene matches. The CDR3 sequence is CASSLAYRGRVDTQYF. CDR3 sequence (DNA): TGTGCCAGCAGCTTAGCCTACAGGGGGCGCGTAGATACGCAGTATTTT.

V gene TRBV7-8 combines with J gene TRBJ2-2, with TRBD2 matching 7 bases. The V segment lost 2 bases and the J segment 1 base; nucleotides outside the gene matches: 4. From germline, CDR1 is SGHVS and CDR2 FQNEAQ. This CDR3 has 16 residues. DNA for the CDR3: TGTGCCAGCAGCTTACATGGCGGGGGGAACACCGGGGAGCTGTTTTTT. The encoded protein is CASSLHGGGNTGELFF.

The chain links TRBV9 to TRBJ2-3; tentatively, D is TRBD2 (6 bases). Germline V gene sequence: CDR1 SGDLS, CDR2 YYNGEE. Trimming left V 5 bases short and J 3 bases short, with 16 bases between. CDR3 length: 15 amino acids. The CDR3 loop is CASRVGVRGTDTQYF. As DNA, the CDR3 is TGTGCCAGCAGGGTCGGCGTACGGGGGACAGATACGCAGTATTTT.